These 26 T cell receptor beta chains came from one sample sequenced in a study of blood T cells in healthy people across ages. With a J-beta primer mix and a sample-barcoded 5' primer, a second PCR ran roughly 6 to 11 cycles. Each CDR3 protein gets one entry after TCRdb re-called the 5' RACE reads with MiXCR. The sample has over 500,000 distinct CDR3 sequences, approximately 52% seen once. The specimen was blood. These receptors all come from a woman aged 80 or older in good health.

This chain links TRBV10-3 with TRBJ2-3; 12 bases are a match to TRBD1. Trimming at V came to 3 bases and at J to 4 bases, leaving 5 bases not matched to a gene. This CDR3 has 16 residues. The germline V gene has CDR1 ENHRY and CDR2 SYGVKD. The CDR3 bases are TGTGCCATCAGTGATCCGGGACAGGGGGCATCAGATACGCAGTATTTT. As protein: CAISDPGQGASDTQYF.

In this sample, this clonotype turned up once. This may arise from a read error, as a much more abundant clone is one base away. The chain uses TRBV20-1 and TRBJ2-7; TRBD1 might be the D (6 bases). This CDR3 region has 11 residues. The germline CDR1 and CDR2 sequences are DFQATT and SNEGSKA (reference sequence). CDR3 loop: CSWGRNNEQYF. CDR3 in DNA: TGCAGCTGGGGGCGCAACAATGAGCAGTACTTC.

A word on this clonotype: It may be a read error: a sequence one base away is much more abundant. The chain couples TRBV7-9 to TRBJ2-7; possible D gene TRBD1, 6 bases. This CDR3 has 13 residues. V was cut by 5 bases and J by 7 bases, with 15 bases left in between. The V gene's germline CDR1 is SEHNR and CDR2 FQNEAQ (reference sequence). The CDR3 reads CASSDGTLNEQYF. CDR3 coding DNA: TGTGCCAGCAGCGACGGGACACTCAATGAGCAGTACTTC.

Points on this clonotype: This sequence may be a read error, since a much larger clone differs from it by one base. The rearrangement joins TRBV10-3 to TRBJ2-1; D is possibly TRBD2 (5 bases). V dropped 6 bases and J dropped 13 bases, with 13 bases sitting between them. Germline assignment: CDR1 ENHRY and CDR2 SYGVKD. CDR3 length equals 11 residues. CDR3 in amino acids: CAIRAGETQFF. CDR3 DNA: TGTGCCATCAGAGCCGGGGAGACCCAGTTCTTC.

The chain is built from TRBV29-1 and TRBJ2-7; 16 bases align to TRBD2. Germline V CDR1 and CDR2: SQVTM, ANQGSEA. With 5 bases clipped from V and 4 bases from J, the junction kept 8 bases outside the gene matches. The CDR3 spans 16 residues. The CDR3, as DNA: TGCAGCGTTAAAGGGACTAGCGGGAGGGCCGGATACGAGCAGTACTTC. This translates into CSVKGTSGRAGYEQYF.

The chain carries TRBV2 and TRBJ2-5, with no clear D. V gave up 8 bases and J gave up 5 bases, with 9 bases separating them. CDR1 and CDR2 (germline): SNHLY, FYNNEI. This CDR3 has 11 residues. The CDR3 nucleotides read TGTGCCAGCGAGTTTCAGGAGACCCAGTACTTC. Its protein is CASEFQETQYF.

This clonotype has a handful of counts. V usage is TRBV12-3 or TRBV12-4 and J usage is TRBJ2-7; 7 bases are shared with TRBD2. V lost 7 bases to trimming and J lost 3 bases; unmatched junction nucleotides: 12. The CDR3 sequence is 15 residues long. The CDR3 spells CASTPLGGGSYEQYF. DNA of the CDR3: TGTGCCAGCACCCCTTTGGGAGGCGGGAGCTACGAGCAGTACTTC.

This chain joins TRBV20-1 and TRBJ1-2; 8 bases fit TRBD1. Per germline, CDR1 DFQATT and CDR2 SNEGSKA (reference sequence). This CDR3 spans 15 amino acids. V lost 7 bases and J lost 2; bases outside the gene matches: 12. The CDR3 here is CSVGTRTGWNYGYTF. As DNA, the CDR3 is TGCAGTGTCGGGACGCGGACAGGGTGGAACTATGGCTACACCTTC.

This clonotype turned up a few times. The CDR3 region has the DNA TGCGCCAGCAGCCAAAGCGGGGCCGCCACCTACGAGCAGTACTTC. As protein: CASSQSGAATYEQYF. The V and J genes are TRBV5-1 and TRBJ2-4, with 7 bases fitting TRBD2. The J call is uncertain, as TRBJ2-7 better fits the DNA end. Germline V CDR1 and CDR2: SGHRS, YFSETQ. This CDR3 region has 15 residues.

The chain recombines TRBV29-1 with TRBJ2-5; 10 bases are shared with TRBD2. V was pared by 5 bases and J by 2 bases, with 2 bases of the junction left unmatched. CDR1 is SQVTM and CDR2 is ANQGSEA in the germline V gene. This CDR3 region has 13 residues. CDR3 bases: TGCAGCGTTCGTAGCGGGGGGCAAGAGACCCAGTACTTC. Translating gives CSVRSGGQETQYF. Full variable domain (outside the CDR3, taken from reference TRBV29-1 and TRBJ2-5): SAVISQKPSRDICQRGTSLTIQCQVDSQVTMMFWYRQQPGQSLTLIATANQGSEATYESGFVIDKFPISRPNLTFSTLTVSNMSPEDSSIYLCSVRSGGQETQYFGPGTRLLVL.

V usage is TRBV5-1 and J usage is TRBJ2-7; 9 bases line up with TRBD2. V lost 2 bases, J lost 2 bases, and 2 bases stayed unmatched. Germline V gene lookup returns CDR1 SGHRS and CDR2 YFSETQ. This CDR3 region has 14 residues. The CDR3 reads CASSFASGTYEQYF. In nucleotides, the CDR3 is TGCGCCAGCAGCTTCGCTAGCGGGACCTACGAGCAGTACTTC.

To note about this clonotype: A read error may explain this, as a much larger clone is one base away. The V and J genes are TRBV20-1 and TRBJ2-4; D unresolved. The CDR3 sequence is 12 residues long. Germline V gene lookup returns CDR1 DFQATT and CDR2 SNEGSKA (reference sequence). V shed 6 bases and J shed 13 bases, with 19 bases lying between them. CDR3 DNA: TGCAGTGCCCTATGGAAGTACAATGAGCAGTACTTC. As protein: CSALWKYNEQYF.

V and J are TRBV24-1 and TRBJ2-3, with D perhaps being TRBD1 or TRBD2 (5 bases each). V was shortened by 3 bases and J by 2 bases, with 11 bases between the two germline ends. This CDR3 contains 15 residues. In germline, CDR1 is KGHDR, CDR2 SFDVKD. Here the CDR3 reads CATSDARGLTDTQYF. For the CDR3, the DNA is TGTGCCACCAGTGATGCCCGGGGCCTCACAGATACGCAGTATTTT.

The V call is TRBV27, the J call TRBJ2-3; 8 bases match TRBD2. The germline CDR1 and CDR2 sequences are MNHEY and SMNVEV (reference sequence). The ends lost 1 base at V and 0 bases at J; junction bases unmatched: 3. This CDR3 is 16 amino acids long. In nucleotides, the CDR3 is TGTGCCAGCAGTTTATTTAGCGGGACGAGCACAGATACGCAGTATTTT. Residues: CASSLFSGTSTDTQYF.

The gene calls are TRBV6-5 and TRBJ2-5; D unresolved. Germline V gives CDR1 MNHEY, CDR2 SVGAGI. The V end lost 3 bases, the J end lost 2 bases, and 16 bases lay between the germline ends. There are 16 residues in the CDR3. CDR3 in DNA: TGTGCCAGCAGTTATGACCCGTTTGGCGGACAAGAGACCCAGTACTTC. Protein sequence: CASSYDPFGGQETQYF.

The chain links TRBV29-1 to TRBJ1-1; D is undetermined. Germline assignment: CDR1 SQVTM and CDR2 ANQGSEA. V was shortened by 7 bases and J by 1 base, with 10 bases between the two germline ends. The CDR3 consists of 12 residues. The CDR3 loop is CSGRTQNTEAFF. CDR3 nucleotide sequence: TGCAGCGGAAGAACACAGAACACTGAAGCTTTCTTT.

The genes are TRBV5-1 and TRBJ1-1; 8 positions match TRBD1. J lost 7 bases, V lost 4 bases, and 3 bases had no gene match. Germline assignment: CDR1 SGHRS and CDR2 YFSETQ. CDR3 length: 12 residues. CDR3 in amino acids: CASSPGGNEAFF. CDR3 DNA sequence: TGCGCCAGCAGCCCAGGGGGCAATGAAGCTTTCTTT.

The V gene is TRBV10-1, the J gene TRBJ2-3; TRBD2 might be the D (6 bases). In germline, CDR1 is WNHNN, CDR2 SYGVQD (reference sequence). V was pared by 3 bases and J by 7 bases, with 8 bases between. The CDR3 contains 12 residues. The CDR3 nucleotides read TGCGCCAGCAGTGAAGGAGGGAATACGCAGTATTTT. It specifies CASSEGGNTQYF.

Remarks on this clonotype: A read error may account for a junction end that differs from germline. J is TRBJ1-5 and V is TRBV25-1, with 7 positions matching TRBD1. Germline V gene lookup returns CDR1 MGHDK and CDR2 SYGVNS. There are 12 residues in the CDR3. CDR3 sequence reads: CATGTDNQPQHF. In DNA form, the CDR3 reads TGCGCCACCGGGACAGATAATCAGCCCCAGCATTTT.

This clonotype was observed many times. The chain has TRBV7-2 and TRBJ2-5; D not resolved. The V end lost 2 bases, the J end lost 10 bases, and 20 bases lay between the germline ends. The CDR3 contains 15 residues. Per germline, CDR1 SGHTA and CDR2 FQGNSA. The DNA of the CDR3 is TGTGCCAGCAGCTTACTCCCAAGCGCCCCCCACATCCAGTACTTC. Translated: CASSLLPSAPHIQYF.

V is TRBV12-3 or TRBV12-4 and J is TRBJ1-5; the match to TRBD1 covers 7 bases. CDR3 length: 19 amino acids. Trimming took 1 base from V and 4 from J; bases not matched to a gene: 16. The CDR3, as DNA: TGTGCCAGCAGTTTAGGGATATTTAGGGACAGTGCTGGTAATCAGCCCCAGCATTTT. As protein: CASSLGIFRDSAGNQPQHF.

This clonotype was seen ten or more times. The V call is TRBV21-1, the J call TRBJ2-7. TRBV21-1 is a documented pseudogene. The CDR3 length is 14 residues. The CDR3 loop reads CASSKTPPYYEQYF. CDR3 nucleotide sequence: TGTGCCAGCAGCAAAACCCCACCCTACTACGAGCAGTACTTC.

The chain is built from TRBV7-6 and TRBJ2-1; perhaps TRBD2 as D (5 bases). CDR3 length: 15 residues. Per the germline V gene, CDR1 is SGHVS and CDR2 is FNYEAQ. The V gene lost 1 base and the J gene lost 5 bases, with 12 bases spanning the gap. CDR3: CASSLDARGHNEQFF. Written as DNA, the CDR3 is TGTGCCAGCAGCTTAGACGCGCGCGGGCACAATGAGCAGTTCTTC.

The CDR3 sequence: CASSPTDRNEKLFF. The CDR3, as DNA: TGTGCCAGCAGCCCCACGGATAGGAATGAAAAACTGTTTTTT. J is TRBJ1-4 and V is TRBV3-1; D not certain. V was trimmed by 4 bases and J by 5 bases, leaving 11 bases between them. The CDR3 is 14 amino acids. Germline CDR1 reads LGHDT; CDR2 reads YNNKEL (reference sequence).

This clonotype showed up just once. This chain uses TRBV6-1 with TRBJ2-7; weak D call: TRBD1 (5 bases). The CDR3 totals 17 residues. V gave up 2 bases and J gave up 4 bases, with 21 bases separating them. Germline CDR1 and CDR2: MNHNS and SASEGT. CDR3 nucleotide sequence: TGTGCCAGCAGTGAAACCCAGGGCGCTCAAGGTGCATACGAGCAGTACTTC. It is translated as CASSETQGAQGAYEQYF.

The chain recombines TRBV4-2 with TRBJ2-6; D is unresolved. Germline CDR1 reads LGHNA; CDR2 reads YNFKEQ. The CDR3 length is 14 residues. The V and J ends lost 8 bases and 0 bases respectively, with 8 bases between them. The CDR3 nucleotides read TGTGCCAGCGAGACCGGCTCTGGGGCCAACGTCCTGACTTTC. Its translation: CASETGSGANVLTF.